This T cell receptor beta chain came from a study of identical twins. TCRdb used MiXCR to reprocess the 5' RACE reads, holding one entry per CDR3 protein. The sample yields around 490,000 distinct CDR3 sequences, 20% to 25% seen once. Losses at the gene ends were 6 bases for V and 5 bases for J; bases not matched to a gene: 7. The CDR3 has 15 residues. Germline V gene lookup returns CDR1 SNHLY and CDR2 FYNNEI. The data were also submitted as part of a second study, on yellow fever vaccine responses in identical twins.

The source is a young woman in good health. This chain uses TRBV2 with TRBJ2-7; 13 bases map to TRBD2. The sample taken for sequencing was CD4+ T cells sorted from blood. The CDR3 DNA follows: TGTGCCAGCAGCCAACTAGCGGGAGGGCCCGACGAGCAGTACTTC. It translates to CASSQLAGGPDEQYF.